This T cell receptor (beta chain) was documented in a study of CD8+ T cells in alopecia areata. On this clone: Its antigen is currently unknown.

Sequencing templates came from extracted RNA that was reverse transcribed into cDNA. Assay: immunoSEQ multiplex PCR; the TCRdb copy retains only in-frame clones and omits some. The sample has 200,000 to 250,000 clones, roughly three fifths seen once. Notes on the study in general: Normal scalp showed lower clonality than lesional scalp, especially alopecia totalis/universalis. Mouse data revealed clearer TCR sharing than patient data did, a gap possibly tied to HLA. Scalp data also include sequences from resident alphabeta T cells of normal skin.

Sorted out of PBMCs were CD4+ T cells and CD8+ T cells. The CDR3 is 16 residues long. Trimming left V 1 base short and J 0 bases short, with 11 bases between. Germline lookup yields CDR1 SEHNR and CDR2 FQNEAQ (reference sequence). This sequence joins TRBV7-9 and TRBJ2-3; D gene ambiguous. This sequence was found in a human donor in good health. Sequencing was done on a sample of CD8+ T cells sorted from blood. For the CDR3, the DNA is TGTGCCAGCAGCTTAGAGCCGCTCCCTAGCACAGATACGCAGTATTTT. This gives the protein CASSLEPLPSTDTQYF. Looking up the rest from reference TRBV7-9 and TRBJ2-3 gives the full variable domain: DTGVSQNPRHKITKRGQNVTFRCDPISEHNRLYWYRQTLGQGPEFLTYFQNEAQLEKSRLLSDRFSAERPKGSFSTLEIQRTEQGDSAMYLCASSLEPLPSTDTQYFGPGTRLTVL.